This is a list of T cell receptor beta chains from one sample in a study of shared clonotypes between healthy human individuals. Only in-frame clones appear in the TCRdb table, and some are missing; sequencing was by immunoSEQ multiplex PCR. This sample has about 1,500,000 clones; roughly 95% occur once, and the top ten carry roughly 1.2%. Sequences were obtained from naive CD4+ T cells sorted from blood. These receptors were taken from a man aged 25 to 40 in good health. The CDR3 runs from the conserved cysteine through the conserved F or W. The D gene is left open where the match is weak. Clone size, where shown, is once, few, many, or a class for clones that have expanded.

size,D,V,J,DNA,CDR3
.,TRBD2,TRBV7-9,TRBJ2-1,TGTGCCAGCAGCTTGGGACTCCGGGAGGTCAATGAGCAGTTCTTC,CASSLGLREVNEQFF
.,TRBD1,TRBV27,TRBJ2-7,TGTGCCAGCAGCACCCGAGGGGGCGGGTACGAGCAGTACTTC,CASSTRGGGYEQYF
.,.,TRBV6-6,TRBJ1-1,TGTGCCAGCAGTTACAGGGCAGGGTCGGCCACTGAAGCTTTCTTT,CASSYRAGSATEAFF
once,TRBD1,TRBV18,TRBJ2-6,TGTGCCAGCTCAGGACAGGTCTCCTCTGGGGCCAACGTCCTGACTTTC,CASSGQVSSGANVLTF
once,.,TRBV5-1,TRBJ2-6,TGCGCCAGCAGCTTGGGGGGTGCCGGGGCCAACGTCCTGACTTTC,CASSLGGAGANVLTF
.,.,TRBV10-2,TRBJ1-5,TGCGCCAGCATCCCGGGGAGCAATCAGCCCCAGCATTTT,CASIPGSNQPQHF
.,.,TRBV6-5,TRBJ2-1,TGTGCCAGCAGATATCGGACAGTCTACAATGGGCAGTTCTTC,CASRYRTVYNGQFF
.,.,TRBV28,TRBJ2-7,TGTGCCAGCAGCTCCACTACGCCGACGTACGAGCAGTACTTC,CASSSTTPTYEQYF
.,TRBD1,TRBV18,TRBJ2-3,TGTGCCAGCTCACCACTCAGGGGGCTTGATACGCAGTATTTT,CASSPLRGLDTQYF
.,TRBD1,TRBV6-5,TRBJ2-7,TGTGCCAGCAGTTCTACAGGGGGCGAGCAGTACTTC,CASSSTGGEQYF
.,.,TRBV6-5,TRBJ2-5,TGTGCCAGCAGTTACTTATTCAGGACAGCGCAAGAGACCCAGTACTTC,CASSYLFRTAQETQYF
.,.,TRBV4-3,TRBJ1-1,TGCGCCAGCAGCCAAGAGCCGCCGACAGGCCTGGGAGCTTTCTTT,CASSQEPPTGLGAFF
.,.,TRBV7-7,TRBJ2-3,TGTGCTAGCAGCTCTTATGAGACGGAAACGACCAGCACAGATACGCAGTATTTT,CASSSYETETTSTDTQYF
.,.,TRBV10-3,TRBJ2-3,TGTGCCACCAAAGCGGACAGCACAGATACGCAGTATTTT,CATKADSTDTQYF
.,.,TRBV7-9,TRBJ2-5,TGTGCCAGCCTTGCCTTTCGGGAAGGAAACCAAGAGACCCAGTACTTC,CASLAFREGNQETQYF
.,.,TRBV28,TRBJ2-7,TGTGCCAGCAGTTTGTTCTGGTACGAGCAGTACTTC,CASSLFWYEQYF
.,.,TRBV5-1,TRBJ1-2,TGCGCCAGCAGCCCTGACCTTGACTATGGCTACACCTTC,CASSPDLDYGYTF
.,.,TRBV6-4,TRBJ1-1,TGTGCCAGCAGTGAGGGCAGCCTTTTGAACACTGAAGCTTTCTTT,CASSEGSLLNTEAFF
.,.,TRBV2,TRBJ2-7,TGTGCCAGCAGTCAGGGGTCAGACGAGCAGTACTTC,CASSQGSDEQYF
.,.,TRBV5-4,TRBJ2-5,TGTGCCAGCAGCTTACCCCAAGAGACCCAGTACTTC,CASSLPQETQYF
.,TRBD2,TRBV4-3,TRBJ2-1,TGCGCCAGCAGCCAAGTCCTAGCGGGAGGGATAAATGAGCAGTTCTTC,CASSQVLAGGINEQFF
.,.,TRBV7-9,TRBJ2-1,TGTGCCAGCAGCTTTCGGGCAGGGCCGTACAATGAGCAGTTCTTC,CASSFRAGPYNEQFF
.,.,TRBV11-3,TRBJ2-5,TGTGCCAGCAGCTTAGGCCGCAGGGAAGAGACCCAGTACTTC,CASSLGRREETQYF
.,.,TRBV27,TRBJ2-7,TGTGCCCGAGCAGGGTTCTGGTCGTACGAGCAGTACTTC,CARAGFWSYEQYF